These 26 T cell receptor beta chains originate from one sample sequenced in a study of Tregs in tolerant kidney transplant recipients. The protocol was immunoSEQ multiplex PCR, while the TCRdb copy is restricted to in-frame clones and leaves out a portion. The repertoire includes approximately 260,000 clones, about 80% of them detected once, and less than 0.75% sits in the top ten. Sequences were obtained from CD4+ T cells from blood. The origin of the receptors is a human donor in good health.

The chain joins TRBV10-3 to TRBJ2-5; D is possibly TRBD2 (6 bases). Trimming took off 3 bases at V and 5 bases at J, with 16 bases between the two ends. CDR3 size: 15 residues. Looked up from germline, CDR1 is ENHRY and CDR2 is SYGVKD. CDR3 nucleotides: TGTGCCATCAGTGACCCCATGGGAGGCTCCGAGACCCAGTACTTC. Translation gives CAISDPMGGSETQYF.

The chain employs TRBV2 and TRBJ2-7; tentatively, D is TRBD1 (5 bases). The CDR3 has 12 amino acids. V lost 6 bases and J lost 6, with 12 bases in between. In germline, CDR1 is SNHLY, CDR2 FYNNEI. The CDR3 region has the DNA TGTGCCAGCAGCCGACAGATCCCCGAGCAGTACTTC. It specifies CASSRQIPEQYF.

CDR3 sequence (DNA): TGTGCCAGTAGCTATTATGGACAGGGCAATTCACCCCTCCACTTT. Translating gives CASSYYGQGNSPLHF. The chain employs TRBV19 and TRBJ1-6; 8 nucleotides agree with TRBD1. Trimming at V came to 6 bases and at J to 7 bases, leaving 8 bases not matched to a gene. The CDR3 extends over 15 amino acids. Germline assignment: CDR1 LNHDA and CDR2 SQIVND (reference sequence).

About this clone itself: This specimen includes other DNA sequences encoding the same CDR3. The chain carries TRBV30 and TRBJ1-5; 8 nucleotides agree with TRBD1. The V and J ends lost 0 bases and 5 bases, in that order; junction bases with no gene match: 0. This CDR3 contains 13 residues. Germline CDR1 is GTSNPN and CDR2 is SVGIG (reference sequence). CDR3 in DNA: TGTGCCTGGAGTGTACAGGGGGATCAGCCCCAGCATTTT. Its translation: CAWSVQGDQPQHF.

This sequence joins TRBV7-6 and TRBJ1-1; possible D gene TRBD1, 5 bases. Between the trimmed V and J ends, which lost 2 bases and 1 base, there was a span of 26 bases. This CDR3 is built from 20 residues. Per germline, CDR1 SGHVS and CDR2 FNYEAQ. The CDR3 reads CASSLTGAVSGSPSNTEAFF. The DNA for the CDR3 is TGTGCCAGCAGCTTAACAGGTGCAGTGTCCGGCAGCCCTTCGAACACTGAAGCTTTCTTT.

V usage is TRBV5-6 and J usage is TRBJ1-5, with D unresolved. Trimming shortened V by 1 base and J by 6 bases, and 11 bases separated the two germline ends. Germline V gives CDR1 SGHDT, CDR2 YYEEEE. The CDR3 extends over 14 amino acids. CDR3 loop: CASSLWVAGQPQHF. The DNA for the CDR3 is TGTGCCAGCAGCTTGTGGGTGGCGGGTCAGCCCCAGCATTTT.

This rearrangement joins TRBV5-6 to TRBJ2-6; the D gene is possibly TRBD2 (6 bases). V lost 0 bases and J 1 base, leaving 17 bases between the germline ends. Germline V gene data show CDR1 as SGHDT and CDR2 as YYEEEE. The CDR3 sequence is 19 residues long. The CDR3 spells CASSLVGRGRPSGANVLTF. The CDR3, as DNA: TGTGCCAGCAGCTTGGTGGGGCGGGGCCGTCCATCTGGGGCCAACGTCCTGACTTTC.

V and J are TRBV5-1 and TRBJ1-1; D perhaps matches TRBD1 (5 bases). CDR3 length equals 13 residues. V lost 0 bases and J lost 10, with 13 bases in between. From germline, CDR1 is SGHRS and CDR2 YFSETQ. CDR3 bases: TGCGCCAGCAGCTTGGAGGGGTGGTCACGAGCTTTCTTT. This translates into CASSLEGWSRAFF.

The J gene is TRBJ2-1, the V gene TRBV11-2, with D perhaps TRBD2 (6 bases). CDR3 length: 15 residues. CDR1 is SGHAT and CDR2 is FQNNGV in the germline V gene. Trimming cost V 5 bases and J 3 bases, with 14 bases left between them. The CDR3 here is CASSLLGGDYNEQFF. As DNA, the CDR3 is TGTGCCAGCAGCCTCCTAGGCGGGGACTACAATGAGCAGTTCTTC.

V gene TRBV10-3 combines with J gene TRBJ1-5, with 7 nucleotides matching TRBD1. Germline V gene sequence: CDR1 ENHRY, CDR2 SYGVKD. J gave up 0 bases and V 6 bases, and 5 bases lay outside the gene matches. The CDR3 length is 15 residues. The CDR3 DNA reads TGTGCCATCAGCCCCGGGACAGCTAGCAATCAGCCCCAGCATTTT. This codes for CAISPGTASNQPQHF.

This chain links TRBV6-5 with TRBJ2-5, with D possibly TRBD2 on 7 matching bases. The germline V and J ends were trimmed by 2 bases and 4 bases, with 11 bases remaining between them. The CDR3 has 14 residues. The V gene's germline CDR1 is MNHEY and CDR2 SVGAGI. DNA for the CDR3: TGTGCCAGCAGTTACCGGGGGGCTTCAGAGACCCAGTACTTC. Translated, it gives CASSYRGASETQYF.

The V gene is TRBV5-5, the J gene TRBJ2-7; D possibly matches TRBD1 or TRBD2 (7 bases each). Trimming took 2 bases from V and 5 from J, leaving 11 bases between them. The germline gives CDR1 SGHKS, CDR2 YYEKEE (reference sequence). There are 13 residues in the CDR3. CDR3 amino acids: CASSFPGGDEQYF. DNA for the CDR3: TGTGCCAGCAGCTTTCCAGGGGGGGACGAGCAGTACTTC.

V gene TRBV5-1 combines with J gene TRBJ1-2, with TRBD1 matching 8 bases. The CDR3 extends over 14 amino acids. CDR1 SGHRS and CDR2 YFSETQ come from the germline V gene. The junction had 1 base not matched to a gene; V was cut back by 0 bases and J by 3 bases. CDR3 DNA: TGCGCCAGCAGCTTGGGACAGGGGTACTATGGCTACACCTTC. Translated, it gives CASSLGQGYYGYTF.

In its sample, this clone was seen once. The chain recombines TRBV18 with TRBJ1-6, with D unclear. V lost 6 bases and J 8 bases, leaving 14 bases between the germline ends. The germline CDR1 and CDR2 sequences are KGHSH and LQKENI. The CDR3 contains 14 residues. The CDR3 loop is CASSLARSYSPLHF. DNA for the CDR3: TGTGCCAGCTCGCTCGCACGAAGTTATTCACCCCTCCACTTT.

This clone occurred once. The chain joins TRBV18 to TRBJ1-1; no definite D call. Germline-derived CDR1 and CDR2 are KGHSH and LQKENI. With 3 bases removed from V and 4 bases from J, the gap between germline ends came to 15 bases. CDR3 length equals 15 residues. The CDR3 coding sequence is TGTGCCAGCTCACCCCTCGCAGAGGGTGCCACTGAAGCTTTCTTT. Its translation: CASSPLAEGATEAFF.

About this clone: At one of its ends the junction is not consistent with the germline gene, which may arise from a read error. The V gene is TRBV28, the J gene TRBJ2-5; no reliable D call. Germline V CDR1 and CDR2: MDHEN, SYDVKM. CDR3 length: 14 residues. CDR3 nucleotides: TGTGTCAGCAGCCTAACCCCCATGCAAGAGACCCAGTACTTC. This gives the protein CVSSLTPMQETQYF.

V usage is TRBV20-1 and J usage is TRBJ1-1; D is unclear. The CDR3 is 8 residues long. CDR1 and CDR2 from the germline V gene are DFQATT and SNEGSKA (reference sequence). Trimming took off 7 bases at V and 6 bases at J, with 3 bases between the two ends. CDR3 protein: CSVPEAFF. CDR3 bases: TGCAGTGTTCCTGAAGCTTTCTTT.

The J gene is TRBJ1-4, the V gene TRBV18, with D possibly TRBD1 on 6 matching bases. Trimming removed 5 bases at V and 0 bases at J, with 7 bases between. There are 14 residues in the CDR3. Germline assignment: CDR1 KGHSH and CDR2 LQKENI. In DNA form, the CDR3 reads TGTGCCAGCTCAAGGACAGCAACTAATGAAAAACTGTTTTTT. Its protein product is CASSRTATNEKLFF.

The chain recombines TRBV4-2 with TRBJ2-1; the D gene is possibly TRBD2 (7 bases). The CDR3 has 19 amino acids. V lost 0 bases and J 3 bases, leaving 21 bases between the germline ends. Looked up from germline, CDR1 is LGHNA and CDR2 is YNFKEQ. The CDR3 here is CASSQDVVGGPRFYNEQFF. CDR3 DNA: TGTGCCAGCAGCCAAGACGTGGTCGGGGGGCCCCGATTCTACAATGAGCAGTTCTTC.

The rearrangement uses TRBV6-5 and TRBJ2-1, with a tentative D call TRBD1 (5 bases). V gave up 5 bases and J gave up 3 bases, with 8 bases separating them. The germline V gene has CDR1 MNHEY and CDR2 SVGAGI. The CDR3 sequence is 13 residues long. CDR3 in amino acids: CASSKDSYNEQFF. Here the CDR3 DNA reads TGTGCCAGCAGTAAAGACAGCTACAATGAGCAGTTCTTC.

This chain uses TRBV7-9 with TRBJ2-1, with 13 nucleotides matching TRBD2. The ends lost 6 bases at V and 8 bases at J; junction bases unmatched: 13. The CDR3 runs 17 residues. Germline lookup yields CDR1 SEHNR and CDR2 FQNEAQ (reference sequence). For the CDR3, the DNA is TGTGCCAGCAGTCGGACTAGCGGGAGCCCGTATCGCGATGAGCAGTTCTTC. Translating gives CASSRTSGSPYRDEQFF.

V is TRBV9 and J is TRBJ2-3, with D uncertain. Germline CDR1 SGDLS, CDR2 YYNGEE. This CDR3 has 16 residues. V shed 0 bases and J shed 4 bases, with 15 bases lying between them. The CDR3 DNA reads as TGTGCCAGCAGCGTAGTTGTCGCGGCGGCCGCAGATACGCAGTATTTT. Translation: CASSVVVAAAADTQYF.

In its sample, this clone was seen once. The V and J genes are TRBV7-2 and TRBJ1-2; D is uncertain. This CDR3 contains 13 residues. The V end lost 2 bases, the J end lost 5 bases, and 9 bases lay between the germline ends. Germline V gene sequence: CDR1 SGHTA, CDR2 FQGNSA. The CDR3 loop reads CASSLNSLYGYTF. The CDR3 DNA reads TGTGCCAGCAGCTTAAACTCCCTGTATGGCTACACCTTC.

This clone was seen only once. This chain connects TRBV2 to TRBJ2-7; TRBD1 matches at 10 bases. The CDR3 extends over 16 amino acids. V gave up 2 bases and J gave up 3 bases; unmatched junction bases: 7. The germline V gene encodes CDR1 SNHLY and CDR2 FYNNEI. CDR3 DNA sequence: TGTGCCAGCAGTGAAAGGGGACAGGGGTACCGCTACGAGCAGTACTTC. This encodes CASSERGQGYRYEQYF.

V usage is TRBV2 and J usage is TRBJ1-2; no clear D. This CDR3 spans 16 amino acids. With 8 bases removed from V and 2 bases from J, the gap between germline ends came to 21 bases. CDR1 and CDR2 from the germline V gene are SNHLY and FYNNEI. In DNA, the CDR3 is TGTGCCAGCGGCTTATCGCGGACGGATGAAAACTATGGCTACACCTTC. This sequence encodes CASGLSRTDENYGYTF.

The CDR3 here is CASSQYQETQYF. DNA for the CDR3: TGTGCCAGCAGCCAATACCAAGAGACCCAGTACTTC. V and J are TRBV6-6 and TRBJ2-5; no reliable D call. CDR1 and CDR2 (germline): MNHNY, SVGAGI (reference sequence). This CDR3 is 12 amino acids long. The V end was cut by 6 bases, the J end by 0 bases, with 5 bases between.